The sequence of this TCR beta chain was determined in a study of blood T cell repertoires in COVID-19. Across the study: Both acute and convalescent COVID-19 samples were obtained from the United States, Italy and Spain. The analysed material was cDNA or gDNA that came from T cells, B-cell-depleted T cells, or PBMCs.

Methods used by the authors: Amplification of reference gene primers was used by the study to estimate nucleated cell counts. Sequenced by immunoSEQ multiplex PCR; TCRdb stores in-frame clones only, minus some. That table furnishes V, J and clone size, whereas the DNA furnished D and trimming. This repertoire shows about 200,000 clones, roughly 78% found once; its top ten account for more than 10%. Germline V CDR1 and CDR2: MNHNY, SVGAGI (reference sequence). The CDR3 has 17 residues. Trimming removed 7 bases from V and 4 bases from J; junction bases left unmatched: 8. The sequence was collected from a woman between 35 and 50 years old with acute or convalescent COVID-19. The material sequenced was peripheral blood. This chain joins TRBV6-6 and TRBJ2-2; 14 bases are a match to TRBD2. The CDR3: CASIRLAGGPGTGELFF. As DNA, the CDR3 is TGTGCCAGCATTCGACTAGCGGGAGGGCCGGGCACCGGGGAGCTGTTTTTT.